The 27 T cell receptor beta chains in this list originate from one sample, sequenced in a study of identifying expanded T cells in peripheral blood. Data came from immunoSEQ multiplex PCR; TCRdb stores just in-frame clones and leaves some out. This table holds 80,000 or so clones, 84% found once. The sequencing sample was made of blood. The receptor source for this set is a person between 18 and 75 years old in good health.

The V call is TRBV2, the J call TRBJ1-2; D unresolved. The germline gives CDR1 SNHLY, CDR2 FYNNEI. Trimming took 1 base from V and 8 from J, leaving 14 bases between them. CDR3 size: 14 residues. The CDR3: CASSEGPSFGGYTF. In DNA, the CDR3 is TGTGCCAGCAGTGAAGGACCATCCTTCGGAGGCTACACCTTC.

The rearrangement uses TRBV7-9 and TRBJ1-2; D gene ambiguous. Germline-derived CDR1 and CDR2 are SEHNR and FQNEAQ (reference sequence). Trimming cost V 3 bases and J 4 bases, with 12 bases left between them. The CDR3 is made up of 14 amino acids. CDR3 protein: CASSFGGLGYGYTF. In nucleotides, the CDR3 is TGTGCCAGCAGCTTTGGAGGGCTTGGCTATGGCTACACCTTC.

For the CDR3, the DNA is TGTGCCAGCAGCTTGACTGGACAGGGAGGAGGCTATGGCTACACCTTC. The encoded protein is CASSLTGQGGGYGYTF. The J gene is TRBJ1-2, the V gene TRBV7-8; 8 nucleotides match TRBD1. This CDR3 comprises 16 residues. The V segment lost 3 bases and the J segment 4 bases; nucleotides outside the gene matches: 10. CDR1 SGHVS and CDR2 FQNEAQ come from the germline V gene.

The gene calls are TRBV13 and TRBJ1-3, with D perhaps matching TRBD1 (6 bases). CDR3 size: 17 residues. V was pared by 2 bases and J by 4 bases, with 18 bases between. From germline, CDR1 is PRHDT and CDR2 FYEKMQ (reference sequence). This CDR3 reads CASSLRRSGARGNTIYF. CDR3 nucleotides: TGTGCCAGCAGCTTAAGGAGGTCAGGGGCAAGAGGAAACACCATATATTTT.

The V gene is TRBV18, the J gene TRBJ1-3, with a tentative D call TRBD1 (5 bases). V was clipped by 2 bases and J by 0 bases, with 8 bases between them. This CDR3 spans 15 amino acids. The germline V gene encodes CDR1 KGHSH and CDR2 LQKENI. The CDR3 DNA sequence: TGTGCCAGCTCACCAGGGACGGTCTCTGGAAACACCATATATTTT. Encoded protein: CASSPGTVSGNTIYF.

The genes are TRBV7-3 and TRBJ2-7; possible D gene TRBD1, 6 bases. Germline values: CDR1 SGHTA, CDR2 FQGTGA. With 5 bases removed from V and 1 base from J, the gap between germline ends came to 9 bases. The CDR3 loop spans 13 amino acids. The CDR3: CASSRDRSYEQYF. The CDR3 region has the DNA TGTGCCAGCAGCCGTGACAGGTCCTACGAGCAGTACTTC.

The chain uses TRBV27 and TRBJ2-5; 8 bases are a match to TRBD2. This CDR3 comprises 15 residues. The V segment lost 2 bases and the J segment 6 bases; nucleotides outside the gene matches: 8. The germline V gene encodes CDR1 MNHEY and CDR2 SMNVEV (reference sequence). The CDR3 is CASSLRAGEGQTQYF. In DNA form, the CDR3 reads TGTGCCAGCAGTTTACGAGCGGGAGAAGGGCAGACCCAGTACTTC.

V and J are TRBV7-9 and TRBJ1-1; D unclear. Germline V lookup: CDR1 SEHNR, CDR2 FQNEAQ (reference sequence). The CDR3 loop spans 15 amino acids. Deletions cut 3 bases from V and 5 bases from J, with 16 bases between. The CDR3 is CASSFTLEGLTEAFF. The CDR3 DNA is TGTGCCAGCAGCTTTACCCTAGAGGGCTTAACTGAAGCTTTCTTT.

The chain carries TRBV27 and TRBJ2-7, with TRBD1 identical over 10 bases. The germline V gene has CDR1 MNHEY and CDR2 SMNVEV (reference sequence). CDR3 length: 16 amino acids. V shed 6 bases, J shed 1 base, and the junction held 9 bases outside the gene matches. Here the CDR3 DNA reads TGTGCCAGCAGGTACACCGGGACAGGGGTTTCCTACGAGCAGTACTTC. Amino acids: CASRYTGTGVSYEQYF.

The genes are TRBV19 and TRBJ1-4; TRBD1 is a possible D gene (5 bases). CDR1 LNHDA and CDR2 SQIVND come from the germline V gene (reference sequence). Trimming pared 5 bases from V and 8 bases from J, leaving 9 bases between. This CDR3 has 12 amino acids. CDR3 loop: CASSFGAEKLFF. CDR3 in DNA: TGTGCCAGTAGTTTTGGGGCGGAAAAACTGTTTTTT.

CDR3 loop: CASSLDAVPVEQYF. The CDR3 region has the DNA TGTGCCAGCAGCTTGGATGCTGTCCCCGTCGAGCAGTACTTC. The gene calls are TRBV5-4 and TRBJ2-7, with D uncertain. The length of the CDR3 is 14 residues. Germline values: CDR1 SGHNT, CDR2 YYREEE (reference sequence). Trimming stripped 0 bases from V and 6 bases from J, with 13 bases between.

In its sample, this clone was seen a few times. The V gene is TRBV6-4, the J gene TRBJ2-1; 12 nucleotides match TRBD1. Trimming took 5 bases from V and 8 from J; bases not matched to a gene: 7. The CDR3 is 15 amino acids. Germline loops: CDR1 MRHNA, CDR2 SNTAGT. The CDR3: CASSLRDRGPYEQFF. CDR3 sequence (DNA): TGTGCCAGCAGTCTCCGGGACAGGGGGCCGTATGAGCAGTTCTTC.

The V gene is TRBV7-9, the J gene TRBJ2-7, with 8 bases lining up with TRBD2. Trimming took 4 bases from V and 3 from J; bases not matched to a gene: 14. CDR3 length equals 17 residues. Germline V gene lookup returns CDR1 SEHNR and CDR2 FQNEAQ (reference sequence). The CDR3 loop is CASSSPSGRGDLYEQYF. Written as DNA, the CDR3 is TGTGCCAGCAGCTCCCCATCAGGGCGGGGGGACCTCTACGAGCAGTACTTC.

The chain combines TRBV18 with TRBJ1-1; D ambiguous. Germline V CDR1 and CDR2: KGHSH, LQKENI. The CDR3 loop spans 13 amino acids. V was shortened by 7 bases and J by 1 base, with 10 bases between the two germline ends. The CDR3 bases are TGTGCCAGCTTATTACAGCAGAACACTGAAGCTTTCTTT. Amino acids: CASLLQQNTEAFF. The full variable domain, its missing parts supplied by reference TRBV18 and TRBJ1-1, is NAGVMQNPRHLVRRRGQEARLRCSPMKGHSHVYWYRQLPEEGLKFMVYLQKENIIDESGMPKERFSAEFPKEGPSILRIQQVVRGDSAAYFCASLLQQNTEAFFGQGTRLTVV.

The rearrangement uses TRBV9 and TRBJ2-1; the match to TRBD1 covers 9 bases. The V and J ends lost 0 bases and 0 bases, in that order; junction bases with no gene match: 7. The CDR3 consists of 18 residues. Germline-derived CDR1 and CDR2 are SGDLS and YYNGEE. In nucleotides, the CDR3 is TGTGCCAGCAGCGTAGATGGACAGGGGCTAAGCTCCTACAATGAGCAGTTCTTC. This translates into CASSVDGQGLSSYNEQFF.

The rearrangement joins TRBV29-1 to TRBJ2-1; no reliable D call. The CDR3 spans 10 residues. Germline values: CDR1 SQVTM, CDR2 ANQGSEA. V lost 8 bases, J lost 5 bases, and 7 bases lay in between. The chain's CDR3 is CSTLHNEQFF. The DNA of the CDR3 is TGCAGCACCCTACACAATGAGCAGTTCTTC.

V gene TRBV28 combines with J gene TRBJ2-3, with 13 bases lining up with TRBD2. J lost 3 bases, V lost 5 bases, and 8 bases had no gene match. The CDR3 is 17 amino acids. Germline V gene sequence: CDR1 MDHEN, CDR2 SYDVKM. CDR3 bases: TGTGCCAGCAGTACCCGGACTAGCGGGAGTTGGACAGATACGCAGTATTTT. Translated: CASSTRTSGSWTDTQYF.

This chain uses TRBV28 with TRBJ2-4; no firm D call. Germline V gene sequence: CDR1 MDHEN, CDR2 SYDVKM. Deletions cut 6 bases from V and 0 bases from J, with 6 bases between. CDR3 length: 13 residues. CDR3 sequence reads: CASRTLAKNIQYF. The CDR3 DNA reads as TGTGCCAGCAGGACACTAGCCAAAAACATTCAGTACTTC. The whole variable domain, filled in from reference TRBV28 and TRBJ2-4, reads DVKVTQSSRYLVKRTGEKVFLECVQDMDHENMFWYRQDPGLGLRLIYFSYDVKMKEKGDIPEGYSVSREKKERFSLILESASTNQTSMYLCASRTLAKNIQYFGAGTRLSVL.

The chain has TRBV7-3 and TRBJ2-3, with D perhaps TRBD1 (6 bases). The CDR3 is 12 residues long. Germline V gene data show CDR1 as SGHTA and CDR2 as FQGTGA. Between the trimmed V and J ends, which lost 5 bases and 5 bases, there was a span of 8 bases. In DNA form, the CDR3 reads TGTGCCAGCAGCGAACAGGGAGATACGCAGTATTTT. It yields the protein CASSEQGDTQYF.

The genes are TRBV30 and TRBJ1-5; D gene unclear. The ends were cut back, 3 bases at V and 10 bases at J, with 19 bases in the middle. Germline assignment: CDR1 GTSNPN and CDR2 SVGIG (reference sequence). This CDR3 region has 14 residues. The CDR3 DNA reads as TGTGCCTGGAGCGTCGGATCAAGCTTATCTCCCCAGCATTTT. Its translation is CAWSVGSSLSPQHF.

Only a few counts were recorded for this clone. The V gene is TRBV21-1, the J gene TRBJ1-2. TRBV21-1 corresponds to a pseudogene. The CDR3 consists of 15 residues. The CDR3, as DNA: TGTGCCAGCTCTTTCCGGTTTGTCCCCTACTATGGCTACACCTTC. Translation gives CASSFRFVPYYGYTF.

The chain uses TRBV5-6 and TRBJ2-2; D could derive from TRBD1 or TRBD2 (5 bases each). Germline V CDR1 and CDR2: SGHDT, YYEEEE. The CDR3 extends over 15 amino acids. V lost 3 bases and J 1 base, leaving 10 bases between the germline ends. CDR3 bases: TGTGCCAGCAGCTCCCTTGGGGGGAACACCGGGGAGCTGTTTTTT. As protein: CASSSLGGNTGELFF.

The genes are TRBV10-3 and TRBJ1-1; D uncertain. V was trimmed by 0 bases and J by 2 bases, leaving 10 bases between them. Germline V gene sequence: CDR1 ENHRY, CDR2 SYGVKD. This CDR3 is built from 15 residues. The CDR3 sequence: CAISESGRFNTEAFF. DNA for the CDR3: TGTGCCATCAGTGAGTCGGGGAGGTTCAACACTGAAGCTTTCTTT.

This sequence joins TRBV28 and TRBJ2-1, with 15 bases that match TRBD2. Germline values: CDR1 MDHEN, CDR2 SYDVKM. After removal of 4 bases from V and 2 bases from J, the junction contained 3 bases not matched to a gene. The CDR3 is 17 residues long. The CDR3 nucleotides read TGTGCCAGCAGTTCCCGGACTAGCGGGAGGGCCTACAATGAGCAGTTCTTC. Its protein is CASSSRTSGRAYNEQFF.

The chain uses TRBV5-6 and TRBJ2-7; TRBD2 matches 9 bases. The J segment lost 0 bases and the V segment lost 3 bases, leaving 13 bases of the junction unmatched. The CDR3 covers 18 residues. Germline V gives CDR1 SGHDT, CDR2 YYEEEE. CDR3 in amino acids: CASSSRGLLAGSSYEQYF. CDR3 sequence (DNA): TGTGCCAGCAGCTCCAGAGGGCTACTAGCGGGTAGCTCCTACGAGCAGTACTTC.

The J gene is TRBJ1-2, the V gene TRBV19; a weak D match, TRBD1 (5 bases). CDR3 length equals 14 residues. The germline CDR1 and CDR2 sequences are LNHDA and SQIVND (reference sequence). Trimming took off 7 bases at V and 4 bases at J, with 16 bases between the two ends. The CDR3 DNA sequence: TGTGCCAGTACCCCGCCAGGGAGAATCTATGGCTACACCTTC. It yields the protein CASTPPGRIYGYTF.

This rearrangement joins TRBV11-2 to TRBJ1-2; D remains unclear. Germline loops: CDR1 SGHAT, CDR2 FQNNGV. CDR3 length: 17 amino acids. V was pared by 0 bases and J by 5 bases, with 19 bases between. In DNA, the CDR3 is TGTGCCAGCAGCTTAGATACTCCTAGTGTGACGGAGTATGGCTACACCTTC. Translation gives CASSLDTPSVTEYGYTF.